This T cell receptor beta chain was sequenced in a study of memory CD4+ T cells and cytomegalovirus serostatus. Study conclusions and caveats: The CMV-associated TCR signature appears largely within the CD4+ memory repertoire. A US-trained random forest predicted CMV serostatus with median AUC around 0.91.

From germline, CDR1 is SGHAT and CDR2 FQNNGV. There are 15 residues in the CDR3. The V gene lost 2 bases and the J gene lost 5 bases, with 16 bases spanning the gap. Original data processing: Out-of-frame sequences were removed, leaving a few million distinct TCRbeta sequences. TCRdb keeps only in-frame clones here, not all; method: immunoSEQ multiplex PCR. The V and J calls and clone size are taken from that table; D and trimming were inferred from the DNA. The table includes approximately 63,000 clones, 80% detected once. Concerning this clone itself: The antigen is undetermined.

Single viable CD3+CD4+CD8-CD45RO+ cells were sorted as the memory CD4+ T cells. This chain joins TRBV11-2 and TRBJ2-7; possibly TRBD1 for D (6 bases). Specimen: memory CD4+ T cells from blood. The sequence derives from an adult in good health and CMV-seronegative. Some clones in this sample may be carry-over from other donors' samples. CDR3: CASSLQPQGYHEQYF. The CDR3 DNA follows: TGTGCCAGCAGCTTACAACCACAGGGTTATCACGAGCAGTACTTC. The full variable domain, completed using reference TRBV11-2 and TRBJ2-7, is EAGVAQSPRYKIIEKRQSVAFWCNPISGHATLYWYQQILGQGPKLLIQFQNNGVVDDSQLPKDRFSAERLKGVDSTLKIQPAKLEDSAVYLCASSLQPQGYHEQYFGPGTRLTVT.